The 15 T cell receptor beta chains listed next were all sequenced from one sample in a study of T cell responses to AZD1222 COVID-19 vaccine. The protocol was immunoSEQ multiplex PCR, while the TCRdb copy is restricted to in-frame clones and leaves out a portion. The sample holds 150,000 to 200,000 clones; over 75% are singletons and the top ten take 1.5%. The starting material was peripheral blood, obtained on day 0 of AZD1222 vaccination. The receptors shown here come from an adult in good health.

The rearrangement joins TRBV28 to TRBJ1-2; D possibly corresponds to TRBD1 (6 bases). The CDR3 sequence is 13 residues long. Per the germline V gene, CDR1 is MDHEN and CDR2 is SYDVKM. V lost 6 bases, J lost 4 bases, and 12 bases lay in between. The CDR3 here is CASRGGGRYGYTF. CDR3 in DNA: TGTGCCAGCAGGGGGGGCGGTCGCTATGGCTACACCTTC.

The chain is built from TRBV21-1 and TRBJ2-1. TRBV21-1 is noted as a pseudogene. There are 12 residues in the CDR3. The CDR3 loop reads CASSKGKREQFF. For the CDR3, the DNA is TGTGCCAGCAGCAAAGGGAAAAGGGAGCAGTTCTTC.

The chain links TRBV23-1 to TRBJ2-7; tentative D call: TRBD1 (6 bases). TRBV23-1 is assigned to the ORF class and has an uncertain function. Trimming took off 2 bases at V and 1 base at J, with 9 bases between the two ends. There are 14 residues in the CDR3. The CDR3 bases are TGCGCCAGCAGTCAACCCGGACAGTCCTACGAGCAGTACTTC. Amino acid sequence: CASSQPGQSYEQYF.

The chain carries TRBV28 and TRBJ2-3; unclear D gene. Germline values: CDR1 MDHEN, CDR2 SYDVKM. The CDR3 length is 13 residues. V lost 3 bases and J 2 bases, leaving 6 bases between the germline ends. The CDR3 reads CASSFFATDTQYF. The CDR3 region has the DNA TGTGCCAGCAGTTTTTTCGCCACAGATACGCAGTATTTT.

The CDR3 loop is CASSLGLVWGQGDAFF. CDR3 DNA: TGCGCCAGCAGCTTGGGTCTAGTCTGGGGACAGGGGGACGCTTTCTTT. This chain connects TRBV5-1 to TRBJ1-1; 11 bases are shared with TRBD1. The germline gives CDR1 SGHRS, CDR2 YFSETQ. There are 16 residues in the CDR3. Trimming took 0 bases from V and 11 from J; bases not matched to a gene: 12.

Note on this clone: Other DNA sequences in the sample encode the same CDR3. V usage is TRBV7-2 and J usage is TRBJ1-5; 7 nucleotides agree with TRBD1. After removal of 3 bases from V and 2 bases from J, the junction contained 1 base not matched to a gene. Germline assignment: CDR1 SGHTA and CDR2 FQGNSA. The length of the CDR3 is 14 residues. The CDR3 region has the DNA TGTGCCAGCAGCTTCGACAGGGGCAATCAGCCCCAGCATTTT. Protein: CASSFDRGNQPQHF.

The rearrangement links TRBV5-5 to TRBJ1-5; TRBD1 might be the D (6 bases). From germline, CDR1 is SGHKS and CDR2 YYEKEE (reference sequence). The CDR3 loop spans 15 amino acids. Trimming left V 0 bases short and J 3 bases short, with 10 bases between. The CDR3 region is CASSLAGAPNQPQHF. DNA for the CDR3: TGTGCCAGCAGCTTGGCAGGGGCCCCCAATCAGCCCCAGCATTTT. Variable domain in full (rest from reference TRBV5-5 and TRBJ1-5): DAGVTQSPTHLIKTRGQQVTLRCSPISGHKSVSWYQQVLGQGPQFIFQYYEKEERGRGNFPDRFSARQFPNYSSELNVNALLLGDSALYLCASSLAGAPNQPQHFGDGTRLSIL.

This sequence joins TRBV25-1 and TRBJ2-2; 7 nucleotides line up with TRBD2. The germline gives CDR1 MGHDK, CDR2 SYGVNS. This CDR3 is 13 amino acids long. V lost 7 bases, J lost 5 bases, and 4 bases stayed unmatched. The CDR3 reads CASTKAGTGELFF. For the CDR3, the DNA is TGTGCCAGCACCAAAGCGGGGACCGGGGAGCTGTTTTTT.

The rearrangement joins TRBV4-2 to TRBJ1-5, with D uncertain. The CDR3 has 15 residues. The germline V gene encodes CDR1 LGHNA and CDR2 YNFKEQ. Trimming removed 4 bases from V and 6 bases from J, with 16 bases in between. The CDR3, as DNA: TGTGCCAGCAGCCTCCTGCATACCCGGGGTCAGCCCCAGCATTTT. It specifies CASSLLHTRGQPQHF.

The chain joins TRBV29-1 to TRBJ1-1, with D possibly TRBD1 on 6 matching bases. Trimming shortened V by 6 bases and J by 0 bases, and 8 bases separated the two germline ends. Germline V gene lookup returns CDR1 SQVTM and CDR2 ANQGSEA. The length of the CDR3 is 12 residues. The CDR3: CSVDRLNTEAFF. CDR3 DNA: TGCAGCGTCGACAGGTTGAACACTGAAGCTTTCTTT.

CDR3 in DNA: TGTGCCAGCTCACCGGACAAGAACTATGGCTACACCTTC. It codes for CASSPDKNYGYTF. The chain is built from TRBV18 and TRBJ1-2, with a weak D call TRBD1 (5 bases). Germline V gives CDR1 KGHSH, CDR2 LQKENI. The CDR3 has 13 residues. Trimming pared 3 bases from V and 2 bases from J, leaving 7 bases between.

This clone was counted once. This chain connects TRBV4-1 to TRBJ1-1; the D is unclear. The CDR3 totals 14 residues. Germline assignment: CDR1 MGHRA and CDR2 YSYEKL. The ends were cut back, 2 bases at V and 2 bases at J, with 9 bases in the middle. In DNA, the CDR3 is TGCGCCAGCAGCCAAAGGTGGCCAAACACTGAAGCTTTCTTT. It specifies CASSQRWPNTEAFF.

The chain uses TRBV12-3 or TRBV12-4 and TRBJ1-2; D uncertain. CDR3 length: 13 amino acids. The V end lost 6 bases, the J end lost 3 bases, and 11 bases lay between the germline ends. The CDR3 is CASSPLRDYGYTF. CDR3 nucleotide sequence: TGTGCCAGCAGCCCGCTCCGGGACTATGGCTACACCTTC.

This clone was picked up one time. The rearrangement joins TRBV30 to TRBJ2-3; TRBD2 aligns across 8 bases. J was trimmed by 4 bases and V by 3 bases; bases with no gene match: 12. CDR3 length: 16 amino acids. The germline V gene has CDR1 GTSNPN and CDR2 SVGIG (reference sequence). Written as DNA, the CDR3 is TGTGCCTGGAGAGTCTACGGCGGACTAGCCGCAGATACGCAGTATTTT. Protein product: CAWRVYGGLAADTQYF.

The chain has TRBV5-1 and TRBJ2-1; the D is unclear. Germline assignment: CDR1 SGHRS and CDR2 YFSETQ. This CDR3 is built from 17 residues. The V gene lost 0 bases and the J gene lost 9 bases, with 22 bases spanning the gap. The CDR3 coding sequence is TGCGCCAGCAGCTTGGAACTCCACGCGAACCTTTTAGGTGAGCAGTTCTTC. It encodes CASSLELHANLLGEQFF.